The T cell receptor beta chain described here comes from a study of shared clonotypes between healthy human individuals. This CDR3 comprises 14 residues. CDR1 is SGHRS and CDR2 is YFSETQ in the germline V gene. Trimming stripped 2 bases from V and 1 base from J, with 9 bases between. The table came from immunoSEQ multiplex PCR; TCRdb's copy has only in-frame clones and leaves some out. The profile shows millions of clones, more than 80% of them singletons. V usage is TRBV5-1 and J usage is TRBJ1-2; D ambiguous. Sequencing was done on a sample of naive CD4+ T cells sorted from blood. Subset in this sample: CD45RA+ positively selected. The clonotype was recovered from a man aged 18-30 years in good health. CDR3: CASSLSADNYGYTF. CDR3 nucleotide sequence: TGCGCCAGCAGCTTATCGGCGGATAACTATGGCTACACCTTC.